One TCR beta chain is described in this entry. This specimen belongs to a study of blood T cell repertoires in COVID-19. Turning to the study itself: The cDNA or gDNA used as material had been derived from T cells, B-cell-depleted T cells, or PBMCs.

The assay was immunoSEQ multiplex PCR, and TCRdb's table has in-frame clones only and misses some. This table has more than 85,000 clones, 70% to 85% appearing once. The CDR3 contains 14 residues. Germline V lookup: CDR1 SGHTA, CDR2 FQGNSA. V lost 1 base to trimming and J lost 4 bases, with 8 bases between them. This rearrangement joins TRBV7-2 to TRBJ1-3; maybe TRBD1 (5 bases). The clonotype was recovered from an older man with acute or convalescent COVID-19. The specimen sequenced was peripheral blood. CDR3 DNA sequence: TGTGCCAGCAGCTTAGGGACACCCGGAAACACCATATATTTT. Its translation is CASSLGTPGNTIYF. Using reference TRBV7-2 and TRBJ1-3 for the parts outside the CDR3, the full variable domain is GAGVSQSPSNKVTEKGKDVELRCDPISGHTALYWYRQSLGQGLEFLIYFQGNSAPDKSGLPSDRFSAERTGGSVSTLTIQRTQQEDSAVYLCASSLGTPGNTIYFGEGSWLTVV.